The next 3 T cell receptor beta chains were all read from a single sample in a study of a mutant IDH1 vaccine in newly diagnosed glioma. Clones were read by immunoSEQ multiplex PCR, and TCRdb kept only the in-frame ones, dropping some. The repertoire includes approximately 44,000 clones, 75% to 95% of them detected once, and just under 4% sits in the top ten. Their antigen targets remain unknown. Described time point: week 23, last vaccination. The content of each vaccine dose was 300 ug of mutant IDH1 20-mer peptide, and topical imiquimod accompanied it. Sequences were derived from PBMCs, sampled from a glioma patient whose treatment included an IDH1 peptide vaccine. The receptors shown here come from a middle-aged man with glioma.

This rearrangement joins TRBV4-3 to TRBJ1-2; 9 nucleotides agree with TRBD1. Germline V gene data show CDR1 as LGHNA and CDR2 as YSLEER. CDR3 length: 18 amino acids. Unmatched junction bases numbered 12, after V lost 0 bases and J lost 4 bases. The CDR3 loop is CASSQDTTGGVSGYGYTF. The CDR3 DNA is TGCGCCAGCAGCCAAGATACTACAGGGGGCGTTTCGGGCTATGGCTACACCTTC.

The chain uses TRBV6-1 and TRBJ1-5; 8 nucleotides agree with TRBD1. The CDR3 is made up of 14 amino acids. The germline CDR1 and CDR2 sequences are MNHNS and SASEGT. V was clipped by 6 bases and J by 3 bases; unmatched bases: 4. The CDR3 DNA reads as TGTGCCAGCAGACCGGGACAGGTCAATCAGCCCCAGCATTTT. It is translated as CASRPGQVNQPQHF.

V and J are TRBV28 and TRBJ1-5; D gene ambiguous. V was cut by 5 bases and J by 0 bases, with 17 bases left in between. The germline gives CDR1 MDHEN, CDR2 SYDVKM. This CDR3 is built from 17 residues. For the CDR3, the DNA is TGTGCCAGCAGTCCAGGCCGCACAAGATATAGCAATCAGCCCCAGCATTTT. This codes for CASSPGRTRYSNQPQHF.